The present entry profiles one T cell receptor beta chain with its context. What it binds is unknown. 13 Jbeta primers and 60 Vbeta primers were used for the PCR. Sequenced by immunoSEQ multiplex PCR; TCRdb stores in-frame clones only, minus some. The sample records some 69,000 clones, around 70% being singletons. The data were obtained in a study of cytomegalovirus exposure and HLA in healthy donors. About the study: Most genotyped donors, around four fifths of fewer than 400, had Caucasian-associated genetic ancestry.

Study outcomes and limitations: About 87% or about 30% of the time was how often most TCR beta V segments were productive, according to an earlier analysis.

The source is a male donor in good health and CMV-seropositive. The sequenced material came from PBMCs.

CDR3 nucleotide sequence: TGTGCCAGCAGTTCCCTCTATGGCTACACCTTC. The encoded protein is CASSSLYGYTF. This rearrangement joins TRBV6-5 to TRBJ1-2; D ambiguous. Germline V gene lookup returns CDR1 MNHEY and CDR2 SVGAGI. The CDR3 contains 11 residues. V lost 4 bases, J lost 4 bases, and 4 bases lay in between.